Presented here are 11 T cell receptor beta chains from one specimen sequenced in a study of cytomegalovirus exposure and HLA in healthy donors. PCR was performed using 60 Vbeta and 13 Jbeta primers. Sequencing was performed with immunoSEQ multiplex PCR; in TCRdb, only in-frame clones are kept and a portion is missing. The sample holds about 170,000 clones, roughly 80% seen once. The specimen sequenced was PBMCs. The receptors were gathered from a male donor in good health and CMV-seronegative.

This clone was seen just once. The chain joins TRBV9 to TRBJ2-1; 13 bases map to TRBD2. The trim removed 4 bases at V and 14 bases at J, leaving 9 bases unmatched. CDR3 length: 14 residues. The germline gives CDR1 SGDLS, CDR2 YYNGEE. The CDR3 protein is CASSPPGLAGFEFF. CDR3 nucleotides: TGTGCCAGCAGCCCACCGGGACTAGCGGGGTTTGAGTTCTTC.

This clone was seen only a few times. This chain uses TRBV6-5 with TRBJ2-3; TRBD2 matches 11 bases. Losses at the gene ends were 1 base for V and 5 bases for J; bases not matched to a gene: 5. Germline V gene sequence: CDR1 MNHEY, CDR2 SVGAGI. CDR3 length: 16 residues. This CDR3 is CASSYWVAGGLDTQYF. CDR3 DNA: TGTGCCAGCAGTTACTGGGTAGCGGGGGGGCTAGATACGCAGTATTTT.

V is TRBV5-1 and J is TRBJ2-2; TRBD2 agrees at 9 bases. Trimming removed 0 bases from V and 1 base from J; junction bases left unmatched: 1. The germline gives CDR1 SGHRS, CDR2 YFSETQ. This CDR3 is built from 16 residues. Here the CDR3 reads CASSLAAGGNTGELFF. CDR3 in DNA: TGCGCCAGCAGCTTGGCAGCGGGGGGGAACACCGGGGAGCTGTTTTTT. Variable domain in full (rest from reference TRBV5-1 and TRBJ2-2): KAGVTQTPRYLIKTRGQQVTLSCSPISGHRSVSWYQQTPGQGLQFLFEYFSETQRNKGNFPGRFSGRQFSNSRSEMNVSTLELGDSALYLCASSLAAGGNTGELFFGEGSRLTVL.

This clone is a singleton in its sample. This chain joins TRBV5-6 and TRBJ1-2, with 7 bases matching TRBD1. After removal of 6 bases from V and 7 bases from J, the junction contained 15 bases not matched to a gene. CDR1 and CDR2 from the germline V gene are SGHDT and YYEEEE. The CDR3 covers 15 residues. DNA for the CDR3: TGTGCCAGCACCTATCCGATGGCAGGGGGTTTTGGCTACACCTTC. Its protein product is CASTYPMAGGFGYTF.

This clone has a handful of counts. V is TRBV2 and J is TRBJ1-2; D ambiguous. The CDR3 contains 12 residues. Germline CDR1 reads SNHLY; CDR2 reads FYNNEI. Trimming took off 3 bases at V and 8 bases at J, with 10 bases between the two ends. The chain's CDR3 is CASSESNRGYTF. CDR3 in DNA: TGTGCCAGCAGTGAGAGTAATCGGGGCTACACCTTC. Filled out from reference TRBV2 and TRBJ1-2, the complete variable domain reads EPEVTQTPSHQVTQMGQEVILRCVPISNHLYFYWYRQILGQKVEFLVSFYNNEISEKSEIFDDQFSVERPDGSNFTLKIRSTKLEDSAMYFCASSESNRGYTFGSGTRLTVV.

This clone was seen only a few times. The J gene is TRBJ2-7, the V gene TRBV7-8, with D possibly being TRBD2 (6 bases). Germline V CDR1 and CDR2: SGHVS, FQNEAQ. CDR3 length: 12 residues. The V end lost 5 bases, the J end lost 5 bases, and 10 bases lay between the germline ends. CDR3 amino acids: CASSMGGDEQYF. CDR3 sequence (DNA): TGTGCCAGCAGCATGGGAGGCGACGAGCAGTACTTC.

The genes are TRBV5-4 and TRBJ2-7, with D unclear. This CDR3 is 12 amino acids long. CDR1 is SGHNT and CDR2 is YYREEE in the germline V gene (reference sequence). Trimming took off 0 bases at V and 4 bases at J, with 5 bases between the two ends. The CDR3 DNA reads TGTGCCAGCAGCTTGGATATGTACGAGCAGTACTTC. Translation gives CASSLDMYEQYF.

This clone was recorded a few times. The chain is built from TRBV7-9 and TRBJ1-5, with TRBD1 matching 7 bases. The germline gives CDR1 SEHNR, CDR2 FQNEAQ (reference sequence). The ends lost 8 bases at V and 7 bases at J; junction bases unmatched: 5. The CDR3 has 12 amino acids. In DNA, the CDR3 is TGTGCCAGCGGAGGGGGCGGGCAGCCCCAGCATTTT. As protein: CASGGGGQPQHF.

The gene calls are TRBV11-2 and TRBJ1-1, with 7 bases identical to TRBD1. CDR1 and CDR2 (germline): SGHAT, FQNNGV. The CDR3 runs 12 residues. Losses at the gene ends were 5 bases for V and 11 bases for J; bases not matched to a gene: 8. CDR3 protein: CASSDTGDLAFF. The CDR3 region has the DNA TGTGCCAGCAGCGACACAGGGGACTTGGCTTTCTTT.

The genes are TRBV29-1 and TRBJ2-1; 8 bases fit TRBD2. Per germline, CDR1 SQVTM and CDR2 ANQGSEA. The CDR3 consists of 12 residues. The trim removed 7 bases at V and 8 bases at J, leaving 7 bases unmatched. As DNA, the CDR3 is TGCAGCGGAAAACGGGGGGGCGATGAGCAGTTCTTC. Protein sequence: CSGKRGGDEQFF.

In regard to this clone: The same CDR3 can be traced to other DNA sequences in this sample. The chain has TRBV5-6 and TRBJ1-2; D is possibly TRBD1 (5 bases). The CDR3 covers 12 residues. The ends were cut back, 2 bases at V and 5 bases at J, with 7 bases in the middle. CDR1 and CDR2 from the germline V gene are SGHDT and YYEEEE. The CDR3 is CASSLSGYGYTF. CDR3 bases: TGTGCCAGCAGCTTATCAGGGTATGGCTACACCTTC.